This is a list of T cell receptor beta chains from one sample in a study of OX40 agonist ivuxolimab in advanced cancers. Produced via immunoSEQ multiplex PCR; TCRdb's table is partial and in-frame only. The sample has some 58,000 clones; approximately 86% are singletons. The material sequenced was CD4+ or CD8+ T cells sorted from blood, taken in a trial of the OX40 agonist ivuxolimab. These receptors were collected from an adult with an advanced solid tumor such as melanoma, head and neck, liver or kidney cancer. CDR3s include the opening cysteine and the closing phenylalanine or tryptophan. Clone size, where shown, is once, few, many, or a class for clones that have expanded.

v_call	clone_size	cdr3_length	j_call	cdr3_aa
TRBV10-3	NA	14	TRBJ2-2	CAISGGASTGELFF
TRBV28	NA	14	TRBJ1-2	CASSLSARVNGYTF
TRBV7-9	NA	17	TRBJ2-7	CASSLDRTGGRAHEQYF
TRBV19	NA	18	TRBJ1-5	CASSKDRAQSLSNQPQHF
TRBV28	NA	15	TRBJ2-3	CASSLPSGLTDTQYF
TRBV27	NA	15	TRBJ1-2	CASSSKGWGNYGYTF
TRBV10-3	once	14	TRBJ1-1	CAISGAVMGTEAFF
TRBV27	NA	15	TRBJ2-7	CASSPTGQGAGGQYF
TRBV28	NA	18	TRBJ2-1	CASSLSLAGPVSYNEQFF
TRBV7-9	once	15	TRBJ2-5	CASSHRASGGETQYF
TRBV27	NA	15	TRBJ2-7	CASSRRGGGTYEQYF
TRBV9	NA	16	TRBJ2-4	CASSPGLAGAKNIQYF
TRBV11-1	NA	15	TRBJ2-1	CASSLAGGALIEQFF
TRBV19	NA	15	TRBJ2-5	CASSAHGGQQETQYF
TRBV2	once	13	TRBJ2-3	CASSERSTDTQYF
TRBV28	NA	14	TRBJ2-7	CASSNRGGDYEQYF
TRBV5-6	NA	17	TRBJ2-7	CASSLAGSRPVSYEQYF
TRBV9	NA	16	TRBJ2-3	CASSAGTGGSTDTQYF
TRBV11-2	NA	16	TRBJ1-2	CASRGTGQPKVYGYTF
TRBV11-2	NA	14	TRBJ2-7	CASRVGFSSYEQYF
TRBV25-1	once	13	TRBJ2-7	CASSRLERGEQYF
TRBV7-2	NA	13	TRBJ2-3	CASSSGRTDTQYF
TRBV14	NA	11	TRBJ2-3	CASSHRDTQYF
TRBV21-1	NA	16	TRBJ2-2	CASSPRDRSNTGELFF
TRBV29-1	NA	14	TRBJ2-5	CSVKPPALVGTQYF
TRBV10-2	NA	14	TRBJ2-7	CASGRTVSSYEQYF
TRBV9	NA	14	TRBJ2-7	CASSVTGASYEQYF
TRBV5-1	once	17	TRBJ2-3	CASSARLAGDSTDTQYF
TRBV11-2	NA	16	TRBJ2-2	CASSTYSGKSPGELFF
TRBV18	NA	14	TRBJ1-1	CASSQSIMNTEAFF
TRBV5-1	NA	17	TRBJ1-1	CTSSLGSGSGKNTEAFF
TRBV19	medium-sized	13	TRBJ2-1	CASSMAGVNEQFF
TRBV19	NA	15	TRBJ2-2	CASSMRFANTGELFF
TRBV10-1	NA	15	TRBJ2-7	CASSESRGGHYEQYF
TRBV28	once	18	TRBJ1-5	CASSLWSTGVGSNQPQHF
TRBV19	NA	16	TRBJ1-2	CASISLGRSADYGYTF
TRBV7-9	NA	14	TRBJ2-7	CASSPTGFTYEQYF
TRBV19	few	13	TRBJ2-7	CASSIGQLYEQYF
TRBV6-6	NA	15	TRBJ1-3	CASRTMTGSGNTIYF
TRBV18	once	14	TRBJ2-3	CASSPPGALGTQYF
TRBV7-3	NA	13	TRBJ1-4	CASSLGTNEKLFF
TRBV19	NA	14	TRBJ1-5	CASKINLSNQPQHF
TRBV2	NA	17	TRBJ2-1	CASTRGRGTSGHNEQFF
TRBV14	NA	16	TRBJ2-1	CASSPIGVPSYNEQFF
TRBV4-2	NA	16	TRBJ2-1	CASSPSWLAATNEQFF
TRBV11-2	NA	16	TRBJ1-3	CASSGRPSAFGNTIYF
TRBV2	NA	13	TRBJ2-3	CASGQMRSDTQYF
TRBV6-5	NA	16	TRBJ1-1	CASSYERGGVNTEAFF
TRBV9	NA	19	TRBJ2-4	CASSVGLVGLAGDRDIQYF
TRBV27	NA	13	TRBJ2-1	CASSLILGDEQFF
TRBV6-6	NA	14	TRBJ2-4	CASSDSGAKNIQYF
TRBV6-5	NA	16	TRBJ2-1	CASSYRFAGRANEQFF
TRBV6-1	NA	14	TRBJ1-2	CASSEAAGWDGYTF
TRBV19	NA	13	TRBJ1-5	CASSAYRGQPQHF